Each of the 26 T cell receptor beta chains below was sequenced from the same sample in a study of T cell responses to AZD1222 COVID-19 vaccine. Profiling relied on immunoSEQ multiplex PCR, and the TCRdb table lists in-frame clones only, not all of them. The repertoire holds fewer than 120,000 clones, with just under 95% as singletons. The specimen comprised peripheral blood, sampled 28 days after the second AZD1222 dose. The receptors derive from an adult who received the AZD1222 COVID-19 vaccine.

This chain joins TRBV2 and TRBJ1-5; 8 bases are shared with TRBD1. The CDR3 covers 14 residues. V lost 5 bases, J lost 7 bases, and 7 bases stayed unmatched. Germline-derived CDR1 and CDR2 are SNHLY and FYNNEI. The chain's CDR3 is CASSYQGAQQPQHF. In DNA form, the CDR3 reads TGTGCCAGCAGTTATCAGGGGGCTCAACAGCCCCAGCATTTT.

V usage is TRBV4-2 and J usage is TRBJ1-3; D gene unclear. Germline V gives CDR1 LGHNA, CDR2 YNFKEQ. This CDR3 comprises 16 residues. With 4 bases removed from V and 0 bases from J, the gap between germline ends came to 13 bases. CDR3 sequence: CASSRLGTHSGNTIYF. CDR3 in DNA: TGTGCCAGCAGCCGCTTAGGAACGCACTCTGGAAACACCATATATTTT.

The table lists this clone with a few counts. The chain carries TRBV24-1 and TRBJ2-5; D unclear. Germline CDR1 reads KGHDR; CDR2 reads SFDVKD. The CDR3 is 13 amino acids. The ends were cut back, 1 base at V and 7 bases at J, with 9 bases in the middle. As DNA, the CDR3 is TGTGCCACCAGTGATTTTGCAGGTGGGACCCAGTACTTC. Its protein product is CATSDFAGGTQYF.

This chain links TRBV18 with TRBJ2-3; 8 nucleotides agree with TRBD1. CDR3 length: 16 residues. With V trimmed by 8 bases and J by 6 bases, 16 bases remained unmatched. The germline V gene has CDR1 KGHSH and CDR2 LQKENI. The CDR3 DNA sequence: TGTGCCAGCCCCAACACGGAGGCAGGGGGCAGGGATACGCAGTATTTT. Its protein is CASPNTEAGGRDTQYF. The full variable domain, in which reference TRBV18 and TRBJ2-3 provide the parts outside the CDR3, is NAGVMQNPRHLVRRRGQEARLRCSPMKGHSHVYWYRQLPEEGLKFMVYLQKENIIDESGMPKERFSAEFPKEGPSILRIQQVVRGDSAAYFCASPNTEAGGRDTQYFGPGTRLTVL.

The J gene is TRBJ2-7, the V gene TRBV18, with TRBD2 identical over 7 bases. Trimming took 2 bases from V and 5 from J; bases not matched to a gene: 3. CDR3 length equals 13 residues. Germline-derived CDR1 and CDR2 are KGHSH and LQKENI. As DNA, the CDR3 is TGTGCCAGCTCACCAGGGGGGGTGGACGAGCAGTACTTC. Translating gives CASSPGGVDEQYF.

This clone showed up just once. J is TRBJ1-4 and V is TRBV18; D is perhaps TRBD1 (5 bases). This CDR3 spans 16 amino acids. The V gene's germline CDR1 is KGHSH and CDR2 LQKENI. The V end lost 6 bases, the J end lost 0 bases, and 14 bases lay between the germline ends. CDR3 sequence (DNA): TGTGCCAGCTCCCAGGGTACAGGTTCAACTAATGAAAAACTGTTTTTT. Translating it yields CASSQGTGSTNEKLFF.

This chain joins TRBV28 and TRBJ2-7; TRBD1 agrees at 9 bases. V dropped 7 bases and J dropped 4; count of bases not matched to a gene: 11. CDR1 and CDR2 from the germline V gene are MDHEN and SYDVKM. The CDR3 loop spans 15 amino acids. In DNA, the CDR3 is TGTGCCAGCAATCCCCCGGGACAGGGTGGATACGAGCAGTACTTC. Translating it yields CASNPPGQGGYEQYF.

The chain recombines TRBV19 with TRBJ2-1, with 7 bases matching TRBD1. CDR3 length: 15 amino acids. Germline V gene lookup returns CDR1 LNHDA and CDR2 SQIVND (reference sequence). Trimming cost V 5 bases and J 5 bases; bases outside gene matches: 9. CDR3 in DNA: TGTGCCAGTAGTGTAGGGGGCGGCGGCAACAATGAGCAGTTCTTC. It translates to CASSVGGGGNNEQFF.

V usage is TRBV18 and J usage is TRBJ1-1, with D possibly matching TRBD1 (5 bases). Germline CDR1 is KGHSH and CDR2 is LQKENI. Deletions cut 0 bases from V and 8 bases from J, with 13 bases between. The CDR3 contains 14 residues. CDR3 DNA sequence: TGTGCCAGCTCACCACCGAGCGGGGCGGCGGAAGCTTTCTTT. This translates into CASSPPSGAAEAFF.

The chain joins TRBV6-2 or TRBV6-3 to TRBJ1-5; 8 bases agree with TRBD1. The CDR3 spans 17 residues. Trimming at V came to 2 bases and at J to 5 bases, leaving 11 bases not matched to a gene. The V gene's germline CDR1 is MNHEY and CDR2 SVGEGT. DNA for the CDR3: TGTGCCAGCAGTTACGTCAGGGGGCGAGGAGCAGATCAGCCCCAGCATTTT. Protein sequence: CASSYVRGRGADQPQHF.

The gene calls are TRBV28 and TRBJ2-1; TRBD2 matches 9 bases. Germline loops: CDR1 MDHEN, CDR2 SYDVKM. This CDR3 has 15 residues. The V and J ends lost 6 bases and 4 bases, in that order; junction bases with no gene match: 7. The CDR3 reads CASRPLAGGYNEQFF. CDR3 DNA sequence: TGTGCCAGCAGGCCTCTGGCGGGGGGGTACAATGAGCAGTTCTTC.

In DNA, the CDR3 is TGTGCCAGCAGCTTAGAGTCAGGCAGGATCAACTACGAGCAGTACTTC. Amino acid sequence: CASSLESGRINYEQYF. The V gene is TRBV7-2, the J gene TRBJ2-7; D not certain. The germline gives CDR1 SGHTA, CDR2 FQGNSA. V was cut by 1 base and J by 3 bases, with 16 bases left in between. The CDR3 consists of 16 residues.

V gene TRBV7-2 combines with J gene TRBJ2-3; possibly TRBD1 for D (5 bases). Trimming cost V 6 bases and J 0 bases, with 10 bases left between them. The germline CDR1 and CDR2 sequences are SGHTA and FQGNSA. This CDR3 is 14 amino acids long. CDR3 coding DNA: TGTGCCAGCAGTATGGGGCTAAGCACAGATACGCAGTATTTT. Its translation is CASSMGLSTDTQYF.

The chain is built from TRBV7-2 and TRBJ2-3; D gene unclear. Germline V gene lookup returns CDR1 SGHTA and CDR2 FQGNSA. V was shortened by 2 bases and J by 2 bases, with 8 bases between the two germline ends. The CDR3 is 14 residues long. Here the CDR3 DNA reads TGTGCCAGCAGCTTAAGAGGACCCACAGATACGCAGTATTTT. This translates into CASSLRGPTDTQYF.

This CDR3 reads CASSGGDSHSGNTIYF. DNA of the CDR3: TGCGCCAGCAGCGGCGGGGACAGCCACTCTGGAAACACCATATATTTT. This chain links TRBV5-1 with TRBJ1-3; 7 bases match TRBD1. There are 16 residues in the CDR3. V gave up 4 bases and J gave up 0 bases; unmatched junction bases: 7. Per germline, CDR1 SGHRS and CDR2 YFSETQ.

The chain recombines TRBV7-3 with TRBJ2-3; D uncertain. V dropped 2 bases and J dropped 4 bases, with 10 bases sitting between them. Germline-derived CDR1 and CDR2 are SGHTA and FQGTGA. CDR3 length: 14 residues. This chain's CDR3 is CASSLGSLADTQYF. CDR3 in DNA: TGTGCCAGCAGCTTAGGCTCCCTTGCAGATACGCAGTATTTT. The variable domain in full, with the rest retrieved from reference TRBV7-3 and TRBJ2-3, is GAGVSQTPSNKVTEKGKYVELRCDPISGHTALYWYRQSLGQGPEFLIYFQGTGAADDSGLPNDRFFAVRPEGSVSTLKIQRTERGDSAVYLCASSLGSLADTQYFGPGTRLTVL.

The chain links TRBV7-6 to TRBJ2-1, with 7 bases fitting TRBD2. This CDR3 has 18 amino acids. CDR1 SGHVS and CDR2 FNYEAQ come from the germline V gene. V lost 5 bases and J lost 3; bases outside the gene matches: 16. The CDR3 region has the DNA TGTGCCAGCAGCCCCACGGGATCTGGCGGGGGTTACTACAATGAGCAGTTCTTC. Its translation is CASSPTGSGGGYYNEQFF. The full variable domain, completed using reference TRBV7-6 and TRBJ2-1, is GAGVSQSPRYKVTKRGQDVALRCDPISGHVSLYWYRQALGQGPEFLTYFNYEAQQDKSGLPNDRFSAERPEGSISTLTIQRTEQRDSAMYRCASSPTGSGGGYYNEQFFGPGTRLTVL.

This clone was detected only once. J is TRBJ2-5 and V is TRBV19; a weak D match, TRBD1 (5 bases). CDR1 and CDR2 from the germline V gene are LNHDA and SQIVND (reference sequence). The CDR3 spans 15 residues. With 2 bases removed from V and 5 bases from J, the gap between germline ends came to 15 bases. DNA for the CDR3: TGTGCCAGTAGTATATTAGGGCAGGGTGGGGAGACCCAGTACTTC. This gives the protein CASSILGQGGETQYF.

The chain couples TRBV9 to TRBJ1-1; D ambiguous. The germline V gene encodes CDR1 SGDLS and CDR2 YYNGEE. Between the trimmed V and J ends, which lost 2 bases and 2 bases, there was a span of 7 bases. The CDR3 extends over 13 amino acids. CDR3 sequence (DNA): TGTGCCAGCAGCGTGGACCACAACACTGAAGCTTTCTTT. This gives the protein CASSVDHNTEAFF.

In DNA, the CDR3 is TGTGCCAGCACTCCGGGACTAGCGGGGGGGCGGGCCAATGAGCAGTTCTTC. Its protein is CASTPGLAGGRANEQFF. The J gene is TRBJ2-1, the V gene TRBV27; 16 nucleotides match TRBD2. CDR1 and CDR2 from the germline V gene are MNHEY and SMNVEV (reference sequence). CDR3 size: 17 residues. V gave up 7 bases and J gave up 6 bases; unmatched junction bases: 9.

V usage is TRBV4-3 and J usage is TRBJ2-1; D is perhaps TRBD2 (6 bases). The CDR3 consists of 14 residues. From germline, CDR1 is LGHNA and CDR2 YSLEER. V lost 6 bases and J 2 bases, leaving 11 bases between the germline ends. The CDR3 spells CASSPGGTYNEQFF. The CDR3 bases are TGCGCCAGCAGTCCCGGGGGTACCTACAATGAGCAGTTCTTC.

The CDR3 sequence is CASSYSKQGNQPQHF. The CDR3 nucleotides read TGTGCCAGCAGTTACTCGAAACAGGGAAATCAGCCCCAGCATTTT. This rearrangement joins TRBV6-5 to TRBJ1-5; D is possibly TRBD1 (6 bases). CDR1 is MNHEY and CDR2 is SVGAGI in the germline V gene. There are 15 residues in the CDR3. Trimming shortened V by 0 bases and J by 4 bases, and 10 bases separated the two germline ends.

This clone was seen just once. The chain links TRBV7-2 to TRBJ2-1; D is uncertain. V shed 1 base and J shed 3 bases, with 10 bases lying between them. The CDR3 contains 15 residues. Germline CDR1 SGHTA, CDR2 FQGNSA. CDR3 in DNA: TGTGCCAGCAGCTTAGACCTACCTATCTACAATGAGCAGTTCTTC. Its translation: CASSLDLPIYNEQFF.

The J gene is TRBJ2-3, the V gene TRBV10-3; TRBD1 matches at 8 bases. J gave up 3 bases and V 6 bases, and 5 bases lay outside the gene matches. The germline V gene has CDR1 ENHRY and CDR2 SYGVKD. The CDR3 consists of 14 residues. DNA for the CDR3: TGTGCCATCAGGAGACAGGGGATTACAGATACGCAGTATTTT. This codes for CAIRRQGITDTQYF.

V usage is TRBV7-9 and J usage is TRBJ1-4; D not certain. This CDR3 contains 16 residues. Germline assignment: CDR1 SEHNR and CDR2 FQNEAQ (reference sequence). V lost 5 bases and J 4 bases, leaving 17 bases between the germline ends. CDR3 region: CASSPRRSLGNEKLFF. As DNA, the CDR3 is TGTGCCAGCAGCCCGCGTAGGAGCCTGGGTAATGAAAAACTGTTTTTT.

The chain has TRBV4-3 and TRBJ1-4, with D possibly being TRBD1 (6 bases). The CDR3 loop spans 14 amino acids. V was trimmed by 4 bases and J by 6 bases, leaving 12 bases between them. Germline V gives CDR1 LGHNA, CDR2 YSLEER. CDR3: CASSLGGGYEKLFF. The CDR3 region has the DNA TGCGCCAGCAGCCTCGGCGGGGGCTATGAAAAACTGTTTTTT.